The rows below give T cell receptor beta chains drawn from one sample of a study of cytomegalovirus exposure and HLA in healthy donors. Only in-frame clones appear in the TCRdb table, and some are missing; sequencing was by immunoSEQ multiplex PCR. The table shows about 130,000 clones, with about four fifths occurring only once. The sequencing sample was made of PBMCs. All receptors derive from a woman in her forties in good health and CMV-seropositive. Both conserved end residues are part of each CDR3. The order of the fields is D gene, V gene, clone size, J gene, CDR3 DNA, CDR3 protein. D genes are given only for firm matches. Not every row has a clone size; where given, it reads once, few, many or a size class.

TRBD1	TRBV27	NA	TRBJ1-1	TGTGCCAGCAGGACTGACAGGGGGGGATGGGCTTTCTTT	CASRTDRGGWAFF
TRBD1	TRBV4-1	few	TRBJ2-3	TGCGCCAGCAGCCAAGAGGGACAGAGAAGAACAGATACGCAGTATTTT	CASSQEGQRRTDTQYF
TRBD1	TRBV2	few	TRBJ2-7	TGTGCCAGCCGGGACAGCCCCTACGAGCAGTACTTC	CASRDSPYEQYF
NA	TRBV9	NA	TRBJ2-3	TGTGCCAGCAGCGTAGTATCAGGAGATACGCAGTATTTT	CASSVVSGDTQYF
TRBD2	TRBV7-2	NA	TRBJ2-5	TGTGCCAGCAGCAATCGGGGGGGGCCCCAAGAGACCCAGTACTTC	CASSNRGGPQETQYF
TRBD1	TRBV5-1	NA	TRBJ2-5	TGCGCCAGCAGCCATTCGAGAGTAAACAGGGGGCAGGAGACCCAGTACTTC	CASSHSRVNRGQETQYF
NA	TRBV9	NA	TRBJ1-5	TGTGCCAGCAGCGGAGGGTACAATCAGCCCCAGCATTTT	CASSGGYNQPQHF
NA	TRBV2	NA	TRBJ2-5	TGTGCCAGCAGTGTTCGCAGGTGGGAGACCCAGTACTTC	CASSVRRWETQYF
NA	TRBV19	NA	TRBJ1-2	TGTGCCAGTAAGGCGGGAGTCGGAATTGCGTTC	CASKAGVGIAF
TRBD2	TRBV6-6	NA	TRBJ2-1	TGTGCCAGCAGCACTAGCGGGATTGGGGAGAGTGGTGAGCAGTTCTTC	CASSTSGIGESGEQFF
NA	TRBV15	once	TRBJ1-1	TGTGCCACCAGCAGAGAAAGACAGACTGAAGCTTTCTTT	CATSRERQTEAFF
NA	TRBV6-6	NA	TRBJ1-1	TGTGCCAGCAGTTACTTGGCCAGTCGCACTGAAGCTTTCTTT	CASSYLASRTEAFF
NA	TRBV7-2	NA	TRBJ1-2	TGTGCCAGCAGCGTTAGGACAGAAATTTATGGCTACACCTTC	CASSVRTEIYGYTF
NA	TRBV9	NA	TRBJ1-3	TGTGCCAGCAGCGCGGGGGGCTCGGGGGAAAGAAACACCATATATTTT	CASSAGGSGERNTIYF
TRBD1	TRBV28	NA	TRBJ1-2	TGTGCCAGCAGCCCGCCGGGACAGGGGGACTACACCTTC	CASSPPGQGDYTF
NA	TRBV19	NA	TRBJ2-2	TGTGCCAGTAGTATGGGACTGCTCACCGGGGAGCTGTTTTTT	CASSMGLLTGELFF
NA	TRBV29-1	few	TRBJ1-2	TGCAGCGTTGTGCATCCCTATGGTGGCTACACCTTC	CSVVHPYGGYTF
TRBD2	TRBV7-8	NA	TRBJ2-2	TGTGCCAGCAGCTTCGGACTAGCGGGAGGGCCGGGCGGGGAGCTGTTTTTT	CASSFGLAGGPGGELFF
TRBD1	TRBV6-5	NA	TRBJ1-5	TGTGCCAGCAGTTCAAACTCGGGACAGCTCAATCAGCCCCAGCATTTT	CASSSNSGQLNQPQHF
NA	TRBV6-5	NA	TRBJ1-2	TGTGCCAGCAGTTATCGGGGGTATGGCTACACCTTC	CASSYRGYGYTF
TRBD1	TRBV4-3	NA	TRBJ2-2	TGCGCCAGCAGCCAAGGGGACAGTGGCACCGGGGAGCTGTTTTTT	CASSQGDSGTGELFF
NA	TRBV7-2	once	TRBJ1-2	TGTGCCAGCAGCCTCGACAGCTATGGCTACACCTTC	CASSLDSYGYTF
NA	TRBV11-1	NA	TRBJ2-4	TGTGCCAGCAGCTTATTTGGGCGGGCCCTAGCCAAAAACATTCAGTACTTC	CASSLFGRALAKNIQYF
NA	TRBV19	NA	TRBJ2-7	TGTGCCAGTAGTAGAACCAGAACCTTCTCCTACGAGCAGTACTTC	CASSRTRTFSYEQYF
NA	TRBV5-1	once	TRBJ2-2	TGCGCCAGCAGCTTGCTAGCACAGAACACCGGGGAGCTGTTTTTT	CASSLLAQNTGELFF
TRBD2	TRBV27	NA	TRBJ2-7	TGTGCCAGCAGTTCGGTAGCGGGAGTCCACGAGCAGTACTTC	CASSSVAGVHEQYF
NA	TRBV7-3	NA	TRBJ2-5	TGTGCCAGCAGCTCTACCGGGACTCCGGGGGAGACCCAGTACTTC	CASSSTGTPGETQYF
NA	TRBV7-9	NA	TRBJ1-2	TGTGCCAGCAGCCCAACAACAGGATCTGGCTACACCTTC	CASSPTTGSGYTF
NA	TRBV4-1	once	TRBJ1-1	TGCGCCAGCAGCCAATTTCCGGACAGAGCTGAAGCTTTCTTT	CASSQFPDRAEAFF
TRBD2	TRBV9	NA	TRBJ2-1	TGTGCCAGCAGCCCTAGCGGGAGGGCCGGGGATGAGCAGTTCTTC	CASSPSGRAGDEQFF
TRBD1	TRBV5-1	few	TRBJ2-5	TGCGCCAGCAGGTTCGACAGGGGTGAGACCCAGTACTTC	CASRFDRGETQYF
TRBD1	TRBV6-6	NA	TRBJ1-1	TGTGCCAGCAGTTATGGACAGGGAGCTTTCTTT	CASSYGQGAFF
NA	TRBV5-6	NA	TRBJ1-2	TGTGCCAGCAGCTTAGAAGGGGGTAAATACTATGGCTACACCTTC	CASSLEGGKYYGYTF